This T cell receptor (beta chain) originates from a study of blood T cell repertoires in COVID-19. About the research overall: The United States, Italy and Spain were the sources of the acute and convalescent COVID-19 samples. Sources were T cells, B-cell-depleted T cells, or PBMCs; the material itself was cDNA or gDNA.

As handled by the study authors: Counts of nucleated cells, estimated from reference gene primer amplification, were obtained. Measured with immunoSEQ multiplex PCR; TCRdb has only the in-frame clones, and not every one. V, J and clone size are those of that table, while D and trimming were read from the DNA. The sample has approximately 300,000 clones, around 89% seen once. This clone was seen a single time. Sequenced: peripheral blood. The TCR originated in a man in his thirties or forties with acute or convalescent COVID-19.

CDR3 sequence: CASTKNTGELFF. CDR3 bases: TGTGCCAGCACCAAGAACACCGGGGAGCTGTTTTTT. The chain carries TRBV3-1 (or the pseudogene TRBV3-2) and TRBJ2-2; D remains unclear. The CDR3 is 12 amino acids. Germline CDR1 reads LGHDT; CDR2 reads YNNKEL (reference sequence). V was shortened by 7 bases and J by 1 base, with 4 bases between the two germline ends.